This entry concerns a single TCR beta chain. The antigen remains unidentified. Sequenced by immunoSEQ multiplex PCR; TCRdb stores in-frame clones only, minus some. Seen here are approximately 100,000 clones, about 93% observed once, and the top ten hold approximately 0.58%. This record comes from a study of siplizumab effects on memory and regulatory T cells. General study findings and limits: Tracing alloreactive clones into unstimulated subsets worked for only a minor fraction of them. Under siplizumab, an average approximately 69% of mappable alloreactive CD4+ clones were Treg-derived, compared with under 35% in controls.

CDR1 is MNHNS and CDR2 is SASEGT in the germline V gene. V was clipped by 3 bases and J by 4 bases, with 6 bases between them. The CDR3 runs 12 residues. The source material was Tregs sorted from blood. The TCR sequence derives from a human donor in good health. V and J are TRBV6-1 and TRBJ1-2, with D unclear. This chain's CDR3 is CASSDRIYGYTF. The CDR3 DNA sequence: TGTGCCAGCAGTGATCGGATCTATGGCTACACCTTC.